What follows are 17 T cell receptor beta chains derived from one specimen sequenced in a study of blood T cell repertoires in COVID-19. The assay was immunoSEQ multiplex PCR, and TCRdb's table has in-frame clones only and misses some. The repertoire has 300,000 to 350,000 clones, almost 90% of them found once; the top ten carry around 0.98%. The sequenced sample was peripheral blood. The receptors here all came from a woman aged 40 to 55 with COVID-19, enrolled during active disease.

V is TRBV10-3 and J is TRBJ2-7, with D perhaps TRBD2 (5 bases). Germline V gives CDR1 ENHRY, CDR2 SYGVKD. V lost 0 bases and J lost 7, with 13 bases in between. The CDR3 runs 14 residues. CDR3 loop: CAISESPGGGEQYF. In DNA form, the CDR3 reads TGTGCCATCAGTGAGTCGCCGGGTGGCGGGGAGCAGTACTTC.

Details on this clone: At the DNA level, this CDR3 is encoded by other sequences in the same sample as well. J is TRBJ1-1 and V is TRBV29-1; the D gene is possibly TRBD1 (6 bases). Germline lookup yields CDR1 SQVTM and CDR2 ANQGSEA. V shed 3 bases and J shed 1 base, with 6 bases lying between them. This CDR3 spans 12 amino acids. The CDR3 spells CSVDRGNTEAFF. The CDR3 DNA follows: TGCAGCGTTGACAGGGGGAACACTGAAGCTTTCTTT.

The rearrangement links TRBV5-6 to TRBJ1-4, with D tentatively TRBD1 (5 bases). This CDR3 has 14 amino acids. Germline CDR1 reads SGHDT; CDR2 reads YYEEEE. V lost 4 bases to trimming and J lost 8 bases, with 15 bases between them. The CDR3 region is CASSPTGSVEKLFF. In nucleotides, the CDR3 is TGTGCCAGCAGCCCAACAGGTAGTGTCGAAAAACTGTTTTTT.

The rearrangement joins TRBV5-6 to TRBJ2-7, with 8 bases lining up with TRBD1. The trim removed 0 bases at V and 4 bases at J, leaving 3 bases unmatched. The length of the CDR3 is 14 residues. Germline values: CDR1 SGHDT, CDR2 YYEEEE. This CDR3 reads CASSLAGGFYEQYF. DNA of the CDR3: TGTGCCAGCAGCTTGGCAGGGGGCTTTTACGAGCAGTACTTC.

The chain has TRBV19 and TRBJ1-2; 9 positions match TRBD1. Looked up from germline, CDR1 is LNHDA and CDR2 is SQIVND (reference sequence). The CDR3 loop spans 13 amino acids. With V trimmed by 3 bases and J by 5 bases, 1 base remained unmatched. This chain's CDR3 is CASSMGTGYGYTF. The CDR3 DNA reads as TGTGCCAGTAGTATGGGGACAGGGTATGGCTACACCTTC.

The chain has TRBV20-1 and TRBJ2-7; D ambiguous. The V and J ends lost 3 bases and 7 bases respectively, with 10 bases between them. This CDR3 spans 11 amino acids. Germline-derived CDR1 and CDR2 are DFQATT and SNEGSKA (reference sequence). CDR3 residues: CSARYNGEQYF. The CDR3 DNA reads TGCAGTGCTAGGTACAACGGGGAGCAGTACTTC.

The chain has TRBV7-8 and TRBJ2-1, with D uncertain. Germline V gene sequence: CDR1 SGHVS, CDR2 FQNEAQ. With 3 bases removed from V and 6 bases from J, the gap between germline ends came to 12 bases. The CDR3 covers 14 residues. The DNA of the CDR3 is TGTGCCAGCAGCTTGGCCGTAATCATCAATGAGCAGTTCTTC. Protein product: CASSLAVIINEQFF.

As for this clone: A read error may account for a junction end that differs from germline. J is TRBJ1-6 and V is TRBV2, with 7 bases lining up with TRBD1. CDR1 and CDR2 from the germline V gene are SNHLY and FYNNEI. The length of the CDR3 is 11 residues. The CDR3 sequence is CASRNQGGPDF. CDR3 DNA sequence: TGTGCCAGCAGGAATCAGGGGGGTCCGGACTTT.

The gene calls are TRBV27 and TRBJ2-1, with 9 bases matching TRBD2. The V gene's germline CDR1 is MNHEY and CDR2 SMNVEV (reference sequence). The V segment lost 10 bases and the J segment 5 bases; nucleotides outside the gene matches: 9. This CDR3 is built from 14 residues. Here the CDR3 DNA reads TGTGCCACCCTCAGCGGGGGGTACCACAATGAGCAGTTCTTC. Amino acid sequence: CATLSGGYHNEQFF.

The genes are TRBV5-1 and TRBJ1-5; the match to TRBD1 covers 7 bases. The germline V gene encodes CDR1 SGHRS and CDR2 YFSETQ. With V trimmed by 4 bases and J by 3 bases, 7 bases remained unmatched. CDR3 length: 15 residues. CDR3 sequence: CASSLGQTPNQPQHF. As DNA, the CDR3 is TGCGCCAGCAGCCTGGGACAGACACCCAATCAGCCCCAGCATTTT.

J is TRBJ2-7 and V is TRBV24-1, with D possibly TRBD2 on 6 matching bases. The CDR3 has 14 residues. The V and J ends lost 5 bases and 1 base respectively, with 11 bases between them. Germline loops: CDR1 KGHDR, CDR2 SFDVKD. CDR3 residues: CATSGRDLSYEQYF. CDR3 DNA sequence: TGTGCCACCAGTGGTCGGGACTTATCCTACGAGCAGTACTTC.

The chain couples TRBV19 to TRBJ1-1; 8 positions match TRBD1. CDR3 length: 16 amino acids. Germline trimming cut 6 bases from V and 3 bases from J; bases unmatched to any gene: 12. Germline loops: CDR1 LNHDA, CDR2 SQIVND (reference sequence). DNA of the CDR3: TGTGCCAGTAGCCCCCACCCGGGACAGGCTGACACTGAAGCTTTCTTT. Protein product: CASSPHPGQADTEAFF.

This chain connects TRBV28 to TRBJ1-2; 11 nucleotides line up with TRBD1. The CDR3 runs 14 residues. V was pared by 4 bases and J by 8 bases, with 6 bases of the junction left unmatched. Germline V gene sequence: CDR1 MDHEN, CDR2 SYDVKM. DNA for the CDR3: TGTGCCAGCAGTTCCCCCGGGACAGGGGGAGGCTACACCTTC. Its protein is CASSSPGTGGGYTF.

For this clone: A junction boundary mismatches the germline segment, possibly from a read error. The rearrangement joins TRBV7-7 to TRBJ2-5, with a weak D call TRBD2 (5 bases). Germline CDR1 SSHAT, CDR2 FNYEAQ (reference sequence). This CDR3 contains 15 residues. The CDR3 loop is CASSRFIGVQETQYF. The CDR3 nucleotides are TGTGCTAGCAGCCGATTTATCGGGGTTCAAGAGACCCAGTACTTC.

This clone was seen once. V is TRBV9 and J is TRBJ1-1; D is unclear. This CDR3 has 16 residues. V was pared by 0 bases and J by 0 bases, with 12 bases between. Germline V gives CDR1 SGDLS, CDR2 YYNGEE. For the CDR3, the DNA is TGTGCCAGCAGCGTAGAGGGAGGTCCTCTGAACACTGAAGCTTTCTTT. It translates to CASSVEGGPLNTEAFF.

CDR3 coding DNA: TGTGCCAGCAGTGAAATGGTGGGACTGGGCAATCAGCCCCAGCATTTT. Translated, it gives CASSEMVGLGNQPQHF. This chain uses TRBV6-1 with TRBJ1-5, with a possible D match to TRBD1 (5 bases). CDR1 MNHNS and CDR2 SASEGT come from the germline V gene. Trimming stripped 2 bases from V and 2 bases from J, with 13 bases between. The CDR3 is 16 residues long.

The rearrangement links TRBV2 to TRBJ2-4; D gene uncertain. Trimming cost V 2 bases and J 1 base, with 6 bases left between them. CDR1 is SNHLY and CDR2 is FYNNEI in the germline V gene. This CDR3 contains 14 residues. CDR3 nucleotide sequence: TGTGCCAGCAGTGAACCCAGGGCCAAAAACATTCAGTACTTC. Its translation: CASSEPRAKNIQYF.